These 5 T cell receptor beta chains were all obtained from the same sample, sequenced in a study of control samples from healthy donors and cancer patients. TCRdb's copy holds only in-frame clones and misses some; the assay was immunoSEQ multiplex PCR. The sample has approximately 100,000 clones; approximately 90% are singletons. The sample comprised blood. These TCRs come from a man aged 25 to 45 in good health.

The genes are TRBV11-2 and TRBJ2-1; 8 nucleotides align to TRBD2. The CDR3 has 19 residues. Germline lookup yields CDR1 SGHAT and CDR2 FQNNGV. V lost 4 bases and J lost 6; bases outside the gene matches: 20. CDR3: CASSSSRAGVLPSSNEQFF. DNA of the CDR3: TGTGCCAGCAGCTCATCACGAGCGGGAGTTCTCCCTTCTTCCAATGAGCAGTTCTTC.

The chain is built from TRBV30 and TRBJ2-1; 7 bases are a match to TRBD2. This CDR3 has 14 residues. With V trimmed by 8 bases and J by 6 bases, 13 bases remained unmatched. Germline CDR1 and CDR2: GTSNPN and SVGIG (reference sequence). CDR3: CARNVGGTINEQFF. The CDR3 coding sequence is TGTGCCCGGAACGTCGGGGGGACTATCAATGAGCAGTTCTTC.

J is TRBJ2-2 and V is TRBV10-3, with 13 positions matching TRBD2. Germline V CDR1 and CDR2: ENHRY, SYGVKD. Germline trimming cut 10 bases from V and 7 bases from J; bases unmatched to any gene: 9. The CDR3 has 15 amino acids. The CDR3 protein is CATGTSGARGGELFF. Here the CDR3 DNA reads TGTGCCACCGGGACTAGCGGGGCCCGGGGCGGGGAGCTGTTTTTT.

The gene calls are TRBV27 and TRBJ1-2, with D possibly matching TRBD1 (5 bases). V was shortened by 0 bases and J by 0 bases, with 8 bases between the two germline ends. This CDR3 region has 15 residues. The germline CDR1 and CDR2 sequences are MNHEY and SMNVEV (reference sequence). CDR3 region: CASSLSQEPNYGYTF. As DNA, the CDR3 is TGTGCCAGCAGTTTATCACAGGAGCCTAACTATGGCTACACCTTC.

Written as DNA, the CDR3 is TGTGCCAGCAGCTTGGTCGCTAGCGGGACGAGCACAGATACGCAGTATTTT. Translating it yields CASSLVASGTSTDTQYF. V is TRBV5-6 and J is TRBJ2-3, with TRBD2 matching over 9 bases. Unmatched junction bases numbered 5, after V lost 0 bases and J lost 0 bases. Germline CDR1 SGHDT, CDR2 YYEEEE. This CDR3 comprises 17 residues.